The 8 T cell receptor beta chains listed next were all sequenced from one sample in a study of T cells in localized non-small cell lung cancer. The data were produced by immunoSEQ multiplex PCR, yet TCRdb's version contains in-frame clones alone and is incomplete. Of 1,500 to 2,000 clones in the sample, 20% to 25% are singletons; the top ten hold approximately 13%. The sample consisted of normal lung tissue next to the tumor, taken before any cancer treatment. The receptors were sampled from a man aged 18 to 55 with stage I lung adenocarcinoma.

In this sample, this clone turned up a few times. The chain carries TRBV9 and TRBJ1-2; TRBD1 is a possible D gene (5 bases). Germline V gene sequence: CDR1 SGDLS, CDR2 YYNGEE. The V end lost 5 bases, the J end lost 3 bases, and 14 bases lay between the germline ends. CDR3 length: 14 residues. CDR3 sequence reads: CASSPGLRDYGYTF. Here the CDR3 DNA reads TGTGCCAGCAGTCCGGGACTGAGAGACTATGGCTACACCTTC.

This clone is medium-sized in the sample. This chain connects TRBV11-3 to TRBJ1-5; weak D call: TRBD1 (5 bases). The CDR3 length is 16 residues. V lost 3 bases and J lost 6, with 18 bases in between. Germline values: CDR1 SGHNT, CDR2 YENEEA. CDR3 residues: CASSFRVSRSLQPQHF. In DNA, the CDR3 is TGTGCCAGCAGCTTCAGGGTTTCAAGGTCTCTTCAGCCCCAGCATTTT.

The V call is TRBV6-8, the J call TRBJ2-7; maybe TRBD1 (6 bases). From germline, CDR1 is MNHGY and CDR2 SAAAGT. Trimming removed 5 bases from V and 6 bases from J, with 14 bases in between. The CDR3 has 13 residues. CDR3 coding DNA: TGTGCCAGCAGTCGCACAGGGTCTGGCGAGCAGTACTTC. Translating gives CASSRTGSGEQYF.

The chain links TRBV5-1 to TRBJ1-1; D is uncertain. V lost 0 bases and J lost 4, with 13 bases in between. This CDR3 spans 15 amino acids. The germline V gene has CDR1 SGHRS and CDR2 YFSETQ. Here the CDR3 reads CASSLAPSRITEAFF. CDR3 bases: TGCGCCAGCAGCTTGGCCCCCTCTAGGATCACTGAAGCTTTCTTT.

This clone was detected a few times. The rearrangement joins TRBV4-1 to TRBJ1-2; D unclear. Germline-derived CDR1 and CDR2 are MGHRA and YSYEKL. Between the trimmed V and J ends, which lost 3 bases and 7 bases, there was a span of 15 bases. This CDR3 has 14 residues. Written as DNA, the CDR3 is TGCGCCAGCAGCCAGGGCTTGAAGGGTCGTGGCTACACCTTC. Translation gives CASSQGLKGRGYTF.

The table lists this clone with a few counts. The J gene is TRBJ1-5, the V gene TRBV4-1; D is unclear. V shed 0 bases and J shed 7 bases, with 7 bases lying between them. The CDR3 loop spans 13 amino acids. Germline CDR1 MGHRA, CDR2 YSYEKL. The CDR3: CASSQEGVQPQHF. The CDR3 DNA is TGCGCCAGCAGCCAAGAGGGAGTCCAGCCCCAGCATTTT.

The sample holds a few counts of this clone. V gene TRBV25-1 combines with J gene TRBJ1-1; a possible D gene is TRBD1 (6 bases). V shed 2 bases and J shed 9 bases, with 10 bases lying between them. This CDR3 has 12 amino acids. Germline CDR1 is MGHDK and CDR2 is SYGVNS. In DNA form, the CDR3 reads TGTGCCAGCAGTGAACCAGGGGTTAAAGCTTTCTTT. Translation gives CASSEPGVKAFF.

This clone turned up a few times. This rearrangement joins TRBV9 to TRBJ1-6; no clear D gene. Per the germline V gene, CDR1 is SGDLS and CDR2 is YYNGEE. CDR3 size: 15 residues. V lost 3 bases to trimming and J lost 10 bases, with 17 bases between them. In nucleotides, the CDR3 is TGTGCCAGCAGCGCGGATTTGCTGAAGTCATCACCCCTCCACTTT. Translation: CASSADLLKSSPLHF. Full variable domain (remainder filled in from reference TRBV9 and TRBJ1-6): DSGVTQTPKHLITATGQRVTLRCSPRSGDLSVYWYQQSLDQGLQFLIQYYNGEERAKGNILERFSAQQFPDLHSELNLSSLELGDSALYFCASSADLLKSSPLHFGNGTRLTVT.